The 25 T cell receptor beta chains given below trace back to one sample, sequenced in a study of T cells in Graves' hyperthyroidism and ophthalmopathy. It was RNA transcripts that yielded the amplified TCR beta CDR3 regions. HTBI primers were employed in a first-round RT-PCR of the TCR CDR3. TCRdb re-derived calls from the multiplex PCR reads in MiXCR, one entry per CDR3 protein. Of hundreds of thousands of distinct CDR3 sequences listed, 15% to 20% are singletons. Material for sequencing was blood. These receptors all stem from a man in his forties with Graves' ophthalmopathy.

In this sample, this clonotype turned up many times. This chain links TRBV11-2 with TRBJ1-1; 8 nucleotides align to TRBD1. The CDR3 runs 16 residues. CDR1 and CDR2 (germline): SGHAT, FQNNGV. V dropped 2 bases and J dropped 3; count of bases not matched to a gene: 8. The CDR3 protein is CASSLRRQGRDTEAFF. DNA of the CDR3: TGTGCCAGCAGCTTACGTCGACAGGGGAGGGACACTGAAGCTTTCTTT.

To note about this clonotype: This clone may be a read error of a much larger clone one base away. J is TRBJ2-1 and V is TRBV3-1; D unresolved. This CDR3 comprises 13 residues. V was cut by 1 base and J by 9 bases, with 10 bases left in between. Germline CDR1 reads LGHDT; CDR2 reads YNNKEL (reference sequence). The CDR3 is CASSQARQAEQFF. CDR3 nucleotide sequence: TGTGCCAGCAGCCAAGCGAGGCAGGCTGAGCAGTTCTTC.

The chain carries TRBV19 and TRBJ1-2; D gene unclear. V was shortened by 6 bases and J by 2 bases, with 22 bases between the two germline ends. CDR3 length: 17 amino acids. Germline CDR1 LNHDA, CDR2 SQIVND (reference sequence). The CDR3 protein is CASSQHPQEDGNYGYTF. Here the CDR3 DNA reads TGTGCCAGTAGCCAACACCCCCAGGAGGACGGAAACTATGGCTACACCTTC.

This clonotype is a singleton in its sample. The CDR3 nucleotides are TGTGCCACCAGCAGAGATACGGGGGGCTACGAGCAGTACTTC. Its protein product is CATSRDTGGYEQYF. The chain carries TRBV15 and TRBJ2-7; 7 positions agree with TRBD2. CDR1 is LNHNV and CDR2 is YYDKDF in the germline V gene (reference sequence). The V and J ends lost 0 bases and 3 bases, in that order; junction bases with no gene match: 2. The CDR3 is made up of 14 amino acids.

This clonotype was recorded at least ten times. DNA of the CDR3: TGTGCCAGCAGTGAAGGGCTCTACGAGCAGTACTTC. It yields the protein CASSEGLYEQYF. J is TRBJ2-7 and V is TRBV25-1; D remains unclear. Germline CDR1 reads MGHDK; CDR2 reads SYGVNS. The CDR3 totals 12 residues. Deletions cut 2 bases from V and 3 bases from J, with 5 bases between.

The rearrangement joins TRBV5-1 to TRBJ2-5; tentative D call: TRBD1 (6 bases). V lost 0 bases and J lost 4, with 16 bases in between. This CDR3 has 16 residues. The germline V gene encodes CDR1 SGHRS and CDR2 YFSETQ. CDR3 in amino acids: CASSLDSTGKSETQYF. CDR3 bases: TGCGCCAGCAGCTTGGATTCCACAGGGAAGTCAGAGACCCAGTACTTC.

The chain is built from TRBV6-1 and TRBJ2-2; 9 nucleotides align to TRBD1. CDR1 is MNHNS, CDR2 SASEGT, per germline. The ends lost 5 bases at V and 7 bases at J; junction bases unmatched: 5. The CDR3 has 14 residues. Here the CDR3 DNA reads TGTGCCAGCAGTAAGAGGACAGGGGACGGGGAGCTGTTTTTT. Its protein product is CASSKRTGDGELFF.

The chain combines TRBV28 with TRBJ2-6; TRBD2 matches at 7 bases. Per the germline V gene, CDR1 is MDHEN and CDR2 is SYDVKM. The ends lost 7 bases at V and 0 bases at J; junction bases unmatched: 12. The CDR3 is 18 residues long. CDR3 loop: CASTPLGLTISGANVLTF. The CDR3 coding sequence is TGTGCCAGCACCCCCTTGGGACTAACCATCTCTGGGGCCAACGTCCTGACTTTC.

This clonotype was detected many times. The CDR3 loop is CASSSRTATYGYTF. The DNA of the CDR3 is TGTGCCAGCAGTTCAAGGACAGCGACCTATGGCTACACCTTC. This chain joins TRBV28 and TRBJ1-2; tentatively, D is TRBD1 (6 bases). The germline V and J ends were trimmed by 4 bases and 4 bases, with 13 bases remaining between them. Germline-derived CDR1 and CDR2 are MDHEN and SYDVKM. The CDR3 runs to 14 residues.

This clonotype was observed once. The rearrangement uses TRBV4-2 and TRBJ2-3, with TRBD1 identical over 9 bases. From germline, CDR1 is LGHNA and CDR2 YNFKEQ. The CDR3 loop spans 17 amino acids. The V segment lost 4 bases and the J segment 5 bases; nucleotides outside the gene matches: 13. This CDR3 is CASSPRGLQGAGDTQYF. CDR3 in DNA: TGTGCCAGCAGCCCCCGCGGGCTACAGGGGGCTGGAGATACGCAGTATTTT.

The chain employs TRBV7-9 and TRBJ2-2; 8 nucleotides match TRBD1. CDR3 length equals 18 residues. Germline V lookup: CDR1 SEHNR, CDR2 FQNEAQ (reference sequence). The ends lost 4 bases at V and 2 bases at J; junction bases unmatched: 12. Written as DNA, the CDR3 is TGTGCCAGCAGCTCGACATTGTGGACAGGGATAAACACCGGGGAGCTGTTTTTT. It encodes CASSSTLWTGINTGELFF.

This clonotype was recorded a few times. V gene TRBV29-1 combines with J gene TRBJ2-1; D uncertain. The germline gives CDR1 SQVTM, CDR2 ANQGSEA. Trimming stripped 1 base from V and 9 bases from J, with 10 bases between. The CDR3 consists of 12 residues. CDR3 in amino acids: CSVEGGPTEQFF. The CDR3 bases are TGCAGCGTTGAAGGAGGACCAACTGAGCAGTTCTTC.

The J gene is TRBJ2-1, the V gene TRBV3-1, with TRBD2 as a possible D gene (6 bases). CDR1 is LGHDT, CDR2 YNNKEL, per germline (reference sequence). This CDR3 contains 15 residues. Trimming cost V 1 base and J 15 bases, with 22 bases left between them. In nucleotides, the CDR3 is TGTGCCAGCAGCCAAGCGGTCAGGCCCCAGGAGGGTAGGTTCTTC. Its translation is CASSQAVRPQEGRFF.

This clonotype came up a few times. The rearrangement joins TRBV11-2 to TRBJ2-4; D may be TRBD1 (6 bases). The CDR3 is 14 residues long. Trimming left V 1 base short and J 5 bases short, with 9 bases between. Germline V gives CDR1 SGHAT, CDR2 FQNNGV. CDR3 sequence (DNA): TGTGCCAGCAGCTTAGCAGGGGCCGAAAACATTCAGTACTTC. Protein product: CASSLAGAENIQYF.

This clonotype was found a few times. The chain has TRBV6-2 or TRBV6-3 and TRBJ2-7, with 10 positions matching TRBD2. The V segment lost 6 bases and the J segment 1 base; nucleotides outside the gene matches: 9. Germline CDR1 MNHEY, CDR2 SVGEGT. The CDR3 totals 16 residues. CDR3 coding DNA: TGTGCCAGCAGCCCGAGACTACTAGCGGGGTCCTACGAGCAGTACTTC. Protein: CASSPRLLAGSYEQYF.

This chain links TRBV7-8 with TRBJ2-7, with D perhaps TRBD1 (6 bases). The CDR3 loop spans 14 amino acids. Trimming cost V 5 bases and J 5 bases, with 16 bases left between them. Germline lookup yields CDR1 SGHVS and CDR2 FQNEAQ. Here the CDR3 DNA reads TGTGCCAGCAGCCTTACCGGGACAAGTCACGAGCAGTACTTC. As protein: CASSLTGTSHEQYF.

Only a few counts were recorded for this clonotype. The chain is built from TRBV11-2 and TRBJ1-6; D remains unclear. The ends were cut back, 3 bases at V and 8 bases at J, with 14 bases in the middle. Germline V gene lookup returns CDR1 SGHAT and CDR2 FQNNGV. CDR3 length: 15 amino acids. CDR3 sequence: CASSFRPLADSPLHF. DNA for the CDR3: TGTGCCAGCAGCTTTCGACCTTTGGCGGATTCACCCCTCCACTTT.

With regard to this clonotype: A much larger clone differs from this one at a single base, so this may be a read error. The V call is TRBV5-1, the J call TRBJ2-2; 11 bases fit TRBD1. CDR3 length: 15 amino acids. CDR1 SGHRS and CDR2 YFSETQ come from the germline V gene. The CDR3 coding sequence is TGCGCCAGCAGCTCCGGGACAGGGGGTCTCGGGGAGCCGTTTTTT. Its translation: CASSSGTGGLGEPFF. The full variable domain, in which reference TRBV5-1 and TRBJ2-2 provide the parts outside the CDR3, is KAGVTQTPRYLIKTRGQQVTLSCSPISGHRSVSWYQQTPGQGLQFLFEYFSETQRNKGNFPGRFSGRQFSNSRSEMNVSTLELGDSALYLCASSSGTGGLGEPFFGEGSRLTVL.

Regarding this clonotype: It may be a read error: a sequence one base away is much more abundant. The chain links TRBV7-9 to TRBJ1-5, with 7 bases lining up with TRBD1. The CDR3 runs to 14 residues. Trimming at V came to 5 bases and at J to 5 bases, leaving 6 bases not matched to a gene. The germline V gene encodes CDR1 SEHNR and CDR2 FQNEAQ (reference sequence). CDR3 residues: CASSPGTVDQPQHF. In DNA form, the CDR3 reads TGTGCCAGCAGCCCCGGGACAGTCGATCAGCCCCAGCATTTT.

The V gene is TRBV30, the J gene TRBJ2-7; maybe TRBD2 (5 bases). Per the germline V gene, CDR1 is GTSNPN and CDR2 is SVGIG (reference sequence). V was trimmed by 5 bases and J by 7 bases, leaving 15 bases between them. This CDR3 has 12 amino acids. This CDR3 reads CAWSPGPGEQYF. CDR3 DNA sequence: TGTGCCTGGTCCCCGGGCCCGGGGGAGCAGTACTTC.

This clonotype has just a few counts. One end of the junction does not line up with germline, which may come from a read error. The rearrangement uses TRBV30 and TRBJ2-7; D is uncertain. The CDR3 extends over 13 amino acids. Germline CDR1 is GTSNPN and CDR2 is SVGIG (reference sequence). CDR3 loop: CARSSGQNYEQYF. The CDR3 region has the DNA TGTGCCCGGAGCTCGGGTCAGAACTACGAGCAGTACTTC.

The chain has TRBV19 and TRBJ1-2; TRBD1 matches at 10 bases. V shed 7 bases, J shed 7 bases, and the junction held 12 bases outside the gene matches. The CDR3 runs 15 residues. Germline lookup yields CDR1 LNHDA and CDR2 SQIVND (reference sequence). The CDR3 coding sequence is TGTGCCAGTATCCGATCCGGGACAGGGGCTATTGGCTACACCTTC. Its translation is CASIRSGTGAIGYTF.

This chain uses TRBV28 with TRBJ1-4; maybe TRBD1 (5 bases). Deletions cut 6 bases from V and 4 bases from J, with 9 bases between. Germline V gene sequence: CDR1 MDHEN, CDR2 SYDVKM. This CDR3 has 13 residues. CDR3 nucleotide sequence: TGTGCCAGCAGAGGGGCCGTTAATGAAAAACTGTTTTTT. This gives the protein CASRGAVNEKLFF.

This clonotype was recorded at least ten times. The chain is built from TRBV11-2 and TRBJ1-1; no clear D gene. CDR1 SGHAT and CDR2 FQNNGV come from the germline V gene. V lost 6 bases to trimming and J lost 5 bases, with 13 bases between them. The CDR3 consists of 13 residues. The CDR3 is CASRPERGTEAFF. CDR3 nucleotide sequence: TGTGCCAGCAGACCTGAAAGAGGAACTGAAGCTTTCTTT.

This clonotype came up many times. This chain links TRBV5-6 with TRBJ1-5; no reliable D call. There are 12 residues in the CDR3. Trimming cost V 4 bases and J 5 bases, with 7 bases left between them. Germline lookup yields CDR1 SGHDT and CDR2 YYEEEE. The CDR3 region is CASSLGDQPQHF. CDR3 DNA sequence: TGTGCCAGCAGCCTTGGGGATCAGCCCCAGCATTTT.